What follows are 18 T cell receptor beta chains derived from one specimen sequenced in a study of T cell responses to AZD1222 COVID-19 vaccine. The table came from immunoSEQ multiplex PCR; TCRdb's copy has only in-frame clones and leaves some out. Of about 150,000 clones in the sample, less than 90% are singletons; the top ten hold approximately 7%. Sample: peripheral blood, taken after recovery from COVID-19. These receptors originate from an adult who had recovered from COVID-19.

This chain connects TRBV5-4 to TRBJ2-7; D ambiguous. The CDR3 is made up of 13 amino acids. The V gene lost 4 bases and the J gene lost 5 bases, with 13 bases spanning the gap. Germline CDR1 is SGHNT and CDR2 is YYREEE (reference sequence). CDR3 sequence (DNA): TGTGCCAGCAGCCCCGTTGACCTCGACGAGCAGTACTTC. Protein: CASSPVDLDEQYF.

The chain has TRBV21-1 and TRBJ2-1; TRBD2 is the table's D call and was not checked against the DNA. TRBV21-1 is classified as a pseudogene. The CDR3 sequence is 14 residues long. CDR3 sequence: CASRAGGSYNEQFF. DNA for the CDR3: TGTGCCAGCAGAGCGGGAGGCTCCTACAATGAGCAGTTCTTC.

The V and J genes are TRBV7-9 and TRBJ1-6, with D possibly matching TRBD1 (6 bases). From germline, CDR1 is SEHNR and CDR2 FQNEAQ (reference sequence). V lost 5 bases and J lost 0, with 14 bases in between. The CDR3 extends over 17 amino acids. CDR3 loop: CASSPRTVSSYNSPLHF. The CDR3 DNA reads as TGTGCCAGCAGCCCCAGGACAGTTTCCTCCTATAATTCACCCCTCCACTTT.

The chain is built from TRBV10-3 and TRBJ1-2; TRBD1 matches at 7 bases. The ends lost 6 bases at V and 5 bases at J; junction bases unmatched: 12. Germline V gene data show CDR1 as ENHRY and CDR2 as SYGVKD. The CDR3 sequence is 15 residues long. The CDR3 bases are TGTGCCATCAGGAAAAACCGGGACAGTAGGTATGGCTACACCTTC. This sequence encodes CAIRKNRDSRYGYTF.

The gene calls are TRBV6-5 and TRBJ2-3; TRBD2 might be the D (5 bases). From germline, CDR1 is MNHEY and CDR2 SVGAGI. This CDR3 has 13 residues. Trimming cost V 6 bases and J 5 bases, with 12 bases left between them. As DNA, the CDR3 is TGTGCCAGCAGCACGGTAGGGAGAGATACGCAGTATTTT. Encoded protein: CASSTVGRDTQYF.

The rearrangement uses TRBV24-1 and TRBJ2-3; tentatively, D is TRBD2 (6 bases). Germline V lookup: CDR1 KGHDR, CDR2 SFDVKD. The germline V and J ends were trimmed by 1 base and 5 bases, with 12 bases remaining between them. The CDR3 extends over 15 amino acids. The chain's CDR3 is CATSDLTGVGDTQYF. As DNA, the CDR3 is TGTGCCACCAGTGATTTAACGGGAGTGGGAGATACGCAGTATTTT.

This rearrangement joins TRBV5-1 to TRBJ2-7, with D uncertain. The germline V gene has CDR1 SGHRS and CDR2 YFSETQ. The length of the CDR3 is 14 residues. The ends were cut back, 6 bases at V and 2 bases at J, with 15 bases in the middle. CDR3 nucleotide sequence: TGCGCCAGCATCAAGGAACCTGGCGCCTACGAGCAGTACTTC. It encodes CASIKEPGAYEQYF.

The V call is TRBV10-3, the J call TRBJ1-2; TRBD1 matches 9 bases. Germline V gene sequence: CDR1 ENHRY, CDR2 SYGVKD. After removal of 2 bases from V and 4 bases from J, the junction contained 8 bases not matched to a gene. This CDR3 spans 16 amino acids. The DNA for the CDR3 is TGTGCCATCAGTGAGGGGACAGGGCTCGGAACCTATGGCTACACCTTC. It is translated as CAISEGTGLGTYGYTF.

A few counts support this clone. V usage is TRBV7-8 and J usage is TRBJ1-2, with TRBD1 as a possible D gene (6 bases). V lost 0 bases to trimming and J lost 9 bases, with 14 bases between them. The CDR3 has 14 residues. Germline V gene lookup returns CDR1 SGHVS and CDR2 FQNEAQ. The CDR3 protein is CASSLAAGERRYTF. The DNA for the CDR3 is TGTGCCAGCAGCTTAGCGGCAGGGGAACGTCGCTACACCTTC. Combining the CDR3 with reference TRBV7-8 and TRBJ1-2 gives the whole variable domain GAGVSQSPRYKVAKRGQDVALRCDPISGHVSLFWYQQALGQGPEFLTYFQNEAQLDKSGLPSDRFFAERPEGSVSTLKIQRTQQEDSAVYLCASSLAAGERRYTFGSGTRLTVV.

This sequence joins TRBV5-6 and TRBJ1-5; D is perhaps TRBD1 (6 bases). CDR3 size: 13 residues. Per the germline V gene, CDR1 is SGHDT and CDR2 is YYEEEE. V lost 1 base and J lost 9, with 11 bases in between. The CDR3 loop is CASSLRGQTPQHF. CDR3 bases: TGTGCCAGCAGCTTGAGGGGACAAACGCCCCAGCATTTT.

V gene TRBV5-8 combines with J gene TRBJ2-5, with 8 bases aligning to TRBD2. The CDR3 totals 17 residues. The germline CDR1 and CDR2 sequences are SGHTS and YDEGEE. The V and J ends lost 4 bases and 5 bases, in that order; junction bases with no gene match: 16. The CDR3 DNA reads TGTGCCAGCAGCGACTCCCGGGGAGCGGGGGTGGAGGAGACCCAGTACTTC. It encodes CASSDSRGAGVEETQYF.

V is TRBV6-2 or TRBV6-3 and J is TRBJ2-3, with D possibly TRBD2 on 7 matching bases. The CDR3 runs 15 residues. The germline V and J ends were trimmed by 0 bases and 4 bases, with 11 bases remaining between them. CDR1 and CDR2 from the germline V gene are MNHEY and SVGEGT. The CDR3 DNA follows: TGTGCCAGCAGTTACTCAGGGGGGGGAGCAGATACGCAGTATTTT. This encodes CASSYSGGGADTQYF.

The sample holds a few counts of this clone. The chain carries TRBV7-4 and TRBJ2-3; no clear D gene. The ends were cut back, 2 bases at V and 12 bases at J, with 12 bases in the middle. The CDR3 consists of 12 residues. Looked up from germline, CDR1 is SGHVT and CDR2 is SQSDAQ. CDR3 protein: CASSLLVKVQYF. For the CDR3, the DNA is TGTGCCAGCAGCTTACTCGTAAAAGTTCAGTATTTT. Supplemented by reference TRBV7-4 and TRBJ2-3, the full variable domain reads GAGVSQSPRYKVAKRGRDVALRCDSISGHVTLYWYRQTLGQGSEVLTYSQSDAQRDKSGRPSGRFSAERPERSVSTLKIQRTEQGDSAVYLCASSLLVKVQYFGPGTRLTVL.

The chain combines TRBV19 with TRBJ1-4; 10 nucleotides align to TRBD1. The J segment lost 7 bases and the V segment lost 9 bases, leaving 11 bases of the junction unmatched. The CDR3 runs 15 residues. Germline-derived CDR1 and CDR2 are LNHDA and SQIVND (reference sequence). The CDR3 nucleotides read TGTGCCAGAAAAGCTACCGGGACAGGGGCTGAAAAACTGTTTTTT. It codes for CARKATGTGAEKLFF. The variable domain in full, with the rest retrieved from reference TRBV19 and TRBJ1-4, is DGGITQSPKYLFRKEGQNVTLSCEQNLNHDAMYWYRQDPGQGLRLIYYSQIVNDFQKGDIAEGYSVSREKKESFPLTVTSAQKNPTAFYLCARKATGTGAEKLFFGSGTQLSVL.

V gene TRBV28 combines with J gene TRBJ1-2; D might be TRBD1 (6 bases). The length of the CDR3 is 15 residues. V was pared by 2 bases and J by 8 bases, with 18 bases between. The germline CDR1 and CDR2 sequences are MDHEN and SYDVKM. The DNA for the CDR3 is TGTGCCAGCAGTTTAGGAGGGACACGACCCGGCGGCTACACCTTC. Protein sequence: CASSLGGTRPGGYTF.

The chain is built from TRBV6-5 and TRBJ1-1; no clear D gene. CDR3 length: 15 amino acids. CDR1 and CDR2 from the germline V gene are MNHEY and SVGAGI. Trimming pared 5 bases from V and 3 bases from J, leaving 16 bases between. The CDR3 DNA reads TGTGCCAGCAGTCTCGCTACGGGTGCCGACACTGAAGCTTTCTTT. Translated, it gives CASSLATGADTEAFF.

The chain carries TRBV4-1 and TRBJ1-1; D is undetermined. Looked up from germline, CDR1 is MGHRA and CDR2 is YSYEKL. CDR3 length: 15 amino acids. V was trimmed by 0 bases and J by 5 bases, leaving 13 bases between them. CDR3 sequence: CASSQDQRGGTEAFF. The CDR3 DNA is TGCGCCAGCAGCCAAGATCAGCGGGGAGGGACTGAAGCTTTCTTT.

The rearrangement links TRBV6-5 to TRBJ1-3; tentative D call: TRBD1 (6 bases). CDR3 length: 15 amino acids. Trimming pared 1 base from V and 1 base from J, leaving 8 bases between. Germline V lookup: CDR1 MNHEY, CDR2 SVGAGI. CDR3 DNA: TGTGCCAGCAGTTACTGGGACAAGTCTGGAAACACCATATATTTT. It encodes CASSYWDKSGNTIYF.